The 2 T cell receptor beta chains reported below all come from one sample, sequenced in a study of response to subunit inactivated influenza vaccine. TCRdb itself ran the RT-PCR reads through MiXCR, one entry per CDR3 protein. The sample contains approximately 500,000 distinct CDR3 sequences, 13% to 15% of which appear only once. Here the sequenced sample was PBMCs from blood, taken roughly 12 days after vaccination. The receptors derive from a man aged 45-65 years who received an inactivated influenza vaccine.

This clonotype was detected ten times or more. The chain employs TRBV7-8 and TRBJ2-3; 10 nucleotides line up with TRBD2. The CDR3 sequence is 15 residues long. V lost 4 bases, J lost 5 bases, and 6 bases stayed unmatched. Germline CDR1 and CDR2: SGHVS and FQNEAQ. The CDR3 DNA reads as TGTGCCAGCAGCTACACTAGCGGGAAGAGAGATACGCAGTATTTT. This encodes CASSYTSGKRDTQYF.

The rearrangement links TRBV6-2 or TRBV6-3 to TRBJ2-7, with D unclear. This CDR3 is built from 14 residues. The germline gives CDR1 MNHEY, CDR2 SVGEGT. V was cut by 4 bases and J by 3 bases, with 13 bases left in between. CDR3 amino acids: CASSSRGRSYEQYF. The CDR3 DNA reads as TGTGCCAGCAGTTCTCGAGGACGGAGCTACGAGCAGTACTTC.